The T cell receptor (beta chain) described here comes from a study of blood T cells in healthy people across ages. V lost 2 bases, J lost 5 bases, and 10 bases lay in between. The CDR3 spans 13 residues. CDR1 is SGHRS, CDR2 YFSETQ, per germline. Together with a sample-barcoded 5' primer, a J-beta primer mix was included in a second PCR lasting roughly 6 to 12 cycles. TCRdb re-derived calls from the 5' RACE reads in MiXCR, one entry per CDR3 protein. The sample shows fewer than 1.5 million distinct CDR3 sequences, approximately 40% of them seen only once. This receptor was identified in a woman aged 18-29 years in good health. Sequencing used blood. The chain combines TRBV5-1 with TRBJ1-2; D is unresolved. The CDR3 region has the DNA TGCGCCAGCAGCTTACGCAGGTTTTATGGCTACACCTTC. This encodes CASSLRRFYGYTF.